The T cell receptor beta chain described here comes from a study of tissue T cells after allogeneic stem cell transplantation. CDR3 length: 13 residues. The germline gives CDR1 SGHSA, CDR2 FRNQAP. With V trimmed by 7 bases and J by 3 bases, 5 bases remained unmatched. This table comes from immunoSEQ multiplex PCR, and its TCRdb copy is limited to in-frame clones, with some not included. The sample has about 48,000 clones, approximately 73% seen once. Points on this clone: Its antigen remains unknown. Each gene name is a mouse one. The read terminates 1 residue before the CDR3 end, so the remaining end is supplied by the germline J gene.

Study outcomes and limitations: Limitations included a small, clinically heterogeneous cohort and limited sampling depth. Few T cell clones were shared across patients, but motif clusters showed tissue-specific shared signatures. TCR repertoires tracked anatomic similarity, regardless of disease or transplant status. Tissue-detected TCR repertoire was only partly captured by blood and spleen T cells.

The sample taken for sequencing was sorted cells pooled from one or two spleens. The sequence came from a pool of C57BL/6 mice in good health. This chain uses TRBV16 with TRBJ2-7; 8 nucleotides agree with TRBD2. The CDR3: CASTRDWRYEQYF. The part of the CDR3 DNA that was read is TGTGCAAGCACCCGGGACTGGCGCTATGAACAGTAC. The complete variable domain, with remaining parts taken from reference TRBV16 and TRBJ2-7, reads NAGVIQTPRHKVTGKGQEATLWCEPISGHSAVFWYRQTIVQGLEFLTYFRNQAPIDDSGMPKERFSAQMPNQSHSTLKIQSTQPQDSAVYLCASTRDWRYEQYFGPGTRLTVL.